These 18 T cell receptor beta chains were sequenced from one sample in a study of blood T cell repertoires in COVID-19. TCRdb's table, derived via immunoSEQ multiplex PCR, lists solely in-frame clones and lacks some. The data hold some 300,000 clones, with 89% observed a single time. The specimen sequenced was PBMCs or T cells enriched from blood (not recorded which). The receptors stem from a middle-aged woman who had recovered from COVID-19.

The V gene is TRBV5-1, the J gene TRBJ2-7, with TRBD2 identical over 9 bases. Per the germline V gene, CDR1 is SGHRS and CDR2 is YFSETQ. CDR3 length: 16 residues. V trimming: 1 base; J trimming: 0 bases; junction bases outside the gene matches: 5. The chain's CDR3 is CASSLSPSGVSYEQYF. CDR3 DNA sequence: TGCGCCAGCAGCTTGAGCCCTAGCGGGGTCTCCTACGAGCAGTACTTC. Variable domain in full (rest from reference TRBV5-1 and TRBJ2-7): KAGVTQTPRYLIKTRGQQVTLSCSPISGHRSVSWYQQTPGQGLQFLFEYFSETQRNKGNFPGRFSGRQFSNSRSEMNVSTLELGDSALYLCASSLSPSGVSYEQYFGPGTRLTVT.

Here the CDR3 reads CAWTRPGGRETQYF. Written as DNA, the CDR3 is TGTGCCTGGACTCGCCCGGGGGGGCGAGAGACCCAGTACTTC. The gene calls are TRBV30 and TRBJ2-5, with 8 bases fitting TRBD2. J lost 4 bases, V lost 4 bases, and 8 bases had no gene match. Germline V CDR1 and CDR2: GTSNPN, SVGIG (reference sequence). The CDR3 length is 14 residues. Filled out from reference TRBV30 and TRBJ2-5, the complete variable domain reads SQTIHQWPATLVQPVGSPLSLECTVEGTSNPNLYWYRQAAGRGLQLLFYSVGIGQISSEVPQNLSASRPQDRQFILSSKKLLLSDSGFYLCAWTRPGGRETQYFGPGTRLLVL.

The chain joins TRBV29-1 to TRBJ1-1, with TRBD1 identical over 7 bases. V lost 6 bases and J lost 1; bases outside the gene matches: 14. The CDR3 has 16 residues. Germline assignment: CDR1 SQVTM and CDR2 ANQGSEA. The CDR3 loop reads CSVYSVQGDSNTEAFF. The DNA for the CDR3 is TGCAGCGTCTACTCGGTTCAGGGGGATTCGAACACTGAAGCTTTCTTT. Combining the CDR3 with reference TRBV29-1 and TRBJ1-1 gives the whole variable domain SAVISQKPSRDICQRGTSLTIQCQVDSQVTMMFWYRQQPGQSLTLIATANQGSEATYESGFVIDKFPISRPNLTFSTLTVSNMSPEDSSIYLCSVYSVQGDSNTEAFFGQGTRLTVV.

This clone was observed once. This CDR3 reads CASSQDLQGNQPQHF. CDR3 bases: TGTGCCAGCAGCCAAGATCTCCAGGGCAATCAGCCCCAGCATTTT. The chain recombines TRBV3-1 (or the pseudogene TRBV3-2) with TRBJ1-5, with unresolved D. Germline CDR1 is LGHDT and CDR2 is YNNKEL (reference sequence). V lost 0 bases and J 2 bases, leaving 8 bases between the germline ends. This CDR3 is built from 15 residues.

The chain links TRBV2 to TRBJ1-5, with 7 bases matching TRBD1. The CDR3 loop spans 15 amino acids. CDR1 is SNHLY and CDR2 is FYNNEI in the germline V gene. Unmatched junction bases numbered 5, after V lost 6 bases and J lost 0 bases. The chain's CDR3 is CASSGTAHSNQPQHF. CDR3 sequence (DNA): TGTGCCAGCAGCGGGACAGCCCATAGCAATCAGCCCCAGCATTTT.

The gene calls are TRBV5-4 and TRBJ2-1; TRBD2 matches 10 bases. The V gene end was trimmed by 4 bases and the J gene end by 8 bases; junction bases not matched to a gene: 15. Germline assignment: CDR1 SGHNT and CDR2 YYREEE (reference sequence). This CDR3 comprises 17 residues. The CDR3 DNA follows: TGTGCCAGCAGCCCACCCGGGTCTAGCGGGAGAAAGTATGAGCAGTTCTTC. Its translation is CASSPPGSSGRKYEQFF. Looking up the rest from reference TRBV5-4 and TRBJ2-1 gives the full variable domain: ETGVTQSPTHLIKTRGQQVTLRCSSQSGHNTVSWYQQALGQGPQFIFQYYREEENGRGNFPPRFSGLQFPNYSSELNVNALELDDSALYLCASSPPGSSGRKYEQFFGPGTRLTVL.

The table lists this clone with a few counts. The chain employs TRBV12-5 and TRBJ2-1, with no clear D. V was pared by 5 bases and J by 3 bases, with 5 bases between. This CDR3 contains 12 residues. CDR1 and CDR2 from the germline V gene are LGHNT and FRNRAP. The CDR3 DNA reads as TGTGCTAGTGGTCCAGGCTACAATGAGCAGTTCTTC. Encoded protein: CASGPGYNEQFF.

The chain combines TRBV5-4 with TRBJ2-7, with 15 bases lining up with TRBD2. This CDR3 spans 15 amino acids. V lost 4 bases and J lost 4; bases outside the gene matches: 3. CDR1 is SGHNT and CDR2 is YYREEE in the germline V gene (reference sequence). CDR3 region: CASSPGTSGGYEQYF. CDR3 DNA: TGTGCCAGCAGCCCAGGGACTAGCGGGGGGTACGAGCAGTACTTC.

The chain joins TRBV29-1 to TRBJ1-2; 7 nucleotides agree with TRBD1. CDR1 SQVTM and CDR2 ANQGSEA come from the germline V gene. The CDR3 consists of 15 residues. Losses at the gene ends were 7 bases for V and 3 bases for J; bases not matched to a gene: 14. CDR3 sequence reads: CSAARNTGVDYGYTF. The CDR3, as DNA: TGCAGCGCCGCCCGGAATACAGGGGTGGACTATGGCTACACCTTC.

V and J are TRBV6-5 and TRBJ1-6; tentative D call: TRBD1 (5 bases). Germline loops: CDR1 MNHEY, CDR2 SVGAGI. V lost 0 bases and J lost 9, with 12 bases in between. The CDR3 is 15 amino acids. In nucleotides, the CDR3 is TGTGCCAGCAGTTACTCGAATAGGGGTGGTTCACCCCTCCACTTT. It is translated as CASSYSNRGGSPLHF.

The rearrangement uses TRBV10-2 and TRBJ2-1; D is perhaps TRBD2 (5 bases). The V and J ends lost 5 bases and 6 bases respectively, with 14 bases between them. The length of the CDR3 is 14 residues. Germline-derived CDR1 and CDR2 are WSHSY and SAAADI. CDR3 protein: CASSSGLSINEQFF. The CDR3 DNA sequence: TGCGCCAGCAGTTCGGGGTTGAGTATCAATGAGCAGTTCTTC.

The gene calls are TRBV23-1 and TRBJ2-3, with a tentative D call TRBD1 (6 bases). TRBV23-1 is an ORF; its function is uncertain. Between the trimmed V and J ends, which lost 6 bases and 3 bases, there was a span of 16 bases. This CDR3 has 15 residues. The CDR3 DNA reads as TGCGCCAGCAGCCCGCGACAGGTTACAACAGATACGCAGTATTTT. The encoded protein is CASSPRQVTTDTQYF.

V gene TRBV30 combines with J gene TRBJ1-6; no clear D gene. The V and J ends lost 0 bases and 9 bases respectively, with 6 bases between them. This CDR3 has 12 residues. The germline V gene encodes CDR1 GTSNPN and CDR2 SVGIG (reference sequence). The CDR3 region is CAWSVLGSPLHF. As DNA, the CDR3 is TGTGCCTGGAGTGTACTAGGTTCACCCCTCCACTTT.

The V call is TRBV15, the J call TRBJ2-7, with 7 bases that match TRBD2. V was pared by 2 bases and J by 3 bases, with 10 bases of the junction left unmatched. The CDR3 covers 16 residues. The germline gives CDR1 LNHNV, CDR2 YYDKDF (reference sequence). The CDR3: CATSRPGTIGNYEQYF. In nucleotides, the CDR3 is TGTGCCACCAGCAGACCCGGGACTATCGGGAACTACGAGCAGTACTTC.

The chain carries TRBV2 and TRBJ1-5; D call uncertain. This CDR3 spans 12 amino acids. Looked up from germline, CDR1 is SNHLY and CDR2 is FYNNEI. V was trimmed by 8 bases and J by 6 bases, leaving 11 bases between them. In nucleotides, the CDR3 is TGTGCCAGCTCGAAGGAGGGTCAGCCCCAGCATTTT. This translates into CASSKEGQPQHF.

For the CDR3, the DNA is TGTGCCAGCAGTTCACACGAAGGGGCAGAGAACTATGGCTACACCTTC. Protein: CASSSHEGAENYGYTF. The chain recombines TRBV6-6 with TRBJ1-2; a possible D gene is TRBD1 (5 bases). Germline V gene sequence: CDR1 MNHNY, CDR2 SVGAGI (reference sequence). The CDR3 runs to 16 residues. The germline V and J ends were trimmed by 4 bases and 2 bases, with 17 bases remaining between them.

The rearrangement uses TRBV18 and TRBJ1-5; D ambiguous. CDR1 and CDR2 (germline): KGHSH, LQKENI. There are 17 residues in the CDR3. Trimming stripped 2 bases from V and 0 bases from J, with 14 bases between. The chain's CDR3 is CASSPWVGMDSNQPQHF. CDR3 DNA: TGTGCCAGCTCACCATGGGTCGGGATGGATAGCAATCAGCCCCAGCATTTT.

CDR3 DNA sequence: TGTGCCAGCAGCGACAGGGGCAATCAGCCCCAGCATTTT. Protein: CASSDRGNQPQHF. This chain joins TRBV12-3 or TRBV12-4 and TRBJ1-5; TRBD1 matches at 7 bases. This CDR3 contains 13 residues. V lost 6 bases to trimming and J lost 2 bases; unmatched junction nucleotides: 1.